Presented here are 21 T cell receptor beta chains from one specimen sequenced in a study of blood T cell repertoires in COVID-19. TCRdb's copy holds only in-frame clones and misses some; the assay was immunoSEQ multiplex PCR. The top ten hold 3.5% to 4% of the sample, which has approximately 380,000 clones, about 85% seen once. Input material: peripheral blood. Receptors were obtained from a woman between 18 and 29 years old with acute or convalescent COVID-19.

The CDR3 DNA is TGTGCCAGCAGCTTAAGCGGGACCGAATCACCCCTCCACTTT. It yields the protein CASSLSGTESPLHF. The V gene is TRBV7-3, the J gene TRBJ1-6, with a possible D match to TRBD1 (5 bases). Per germline, CDR1 SGHTA and CDR2 FQGTGA. V was clipped by 1 base and J by 10 bases, with 11 bases between them. The CDR3 has 14 amino acids. Full variable domain (outside the CDR3, taken from reference TRBV7-3 and TRBJ1-6): GAGVSQTPSNKVTEKGKYVELRCDPISGHTALYWYRQSLGQGPEFLIYFQGTGAADDSGLPNDRFFAVRPEGSVSTLKIQRTERGDSAVYLCASSLSGTESPLHFGNGTRLTVT.

The chain employs TRBV7-3 and TRBJ2-1; the D is unclear. Trimming shortened V by 5 bases and J by 7 bases, and 12 bases separated the two germline ends. The CDR3 is 13 amino acids. Germline loops: CDR1 SGHTA, CDR2 FQGTGA. CDR3 nucleotide sequence: TGTGCCAGCAGCCCCCTTTCAGTAAATGAGCAGTTCTTC. Amino acids: CASSPLSVNEQFF.

Concerning this clone itself: One junction end disagrees with the germline gene, perhaps due to a read error. The rearrangement links TRBV28 to TRBJ2-6, with TRBD1 identical over 12 bases. The length of the CDR3 is 14 residues. The V gene's germline CDR1 is MDHEN and CDR2 SYDVKM. Here the CDR3 DNA reads TGTGCCAGCAGTGAAACCGGGACAGGGGGCCGAGGGGCTTTC. It specifies CASSETGTGGRGAF. The whole variable domain, remainder taken from reference TRBV28 and TRBJ2-6, is DVKVTQSSRYLVKRTGEKVFLECVQDMDHENMFWYRQDPGLGLRLIYFSYDVKMKEKGDIPEGYSVSREKKERFSLILESASTNQTSMYLCASSETGTGGRGAFGAGSRLTVL.

V usage is TRBV24-1 and J usage is TRBJ2-5, with D possibly matching TRBD2 (5 bases). In germline, CDR1 is KGHDR, CDR2 SFDVKD. The CDR3 loop spans 14 amino acids. Trimming cost V 5 bases and J 2 bases, with 11 bases left between them. CDR3 region: CATSGRGLQETQYF. CDR3 in DNA: TGTGCCACCAGTGGGCGCGGGCTGCAAGAGACCCAGTACTTC.

The V and J genes are TRBV11-3 and TRBJ2-3, with 8 bases aligning to TRBD2. The CDR3 contains 18 residues. The ends lost 0 bases at V and 4 bases at J; junction bases unmatched: 12. Germline V CDR1 and CDR2: SGHNT, YENEEA. CDR3 sequence: CASSLEQFSGKKSDTQYF. In DNA form, the CDR3 reads TGTGCCAGCAGCTTAGAGCAGTTTAGCGGGAAGAAGTCAGATACGCAGTATTTT.

This clone was seen a few times. The chain couples TRBV5-5 to TRBJ1-1, with TRBD1 identical over 12 bases. This CDR3 is 18 amino acids long. Germline CDR1 reads SGHKS; CDR2 reads YYEKEE (reference sequence). The V gene end was trimmed by 4 bases and the J gene end by 1 base; junction bases not matched to a gene: 11. The CDR3 spells CASSLSPGQGAKNTEAFF. The CDR3 nucleotides read TGTGCCAGCAGCCTAAGCCCGGGACAGGGGGCGAAGAACACTGAAGCTTTCTTT. The variable domain in full, with the rest retrieved from reference TRBV5-5 and TRBJ1-1, is DAGVTQSPTHLIKTRGQQVTLRCSPISGHKSVSWYQQVLGQGPQFIFQYYEKEERGRGNFPDRFSARQFPNYSSELNVNALLLGDSALYLCASSLSPGQGAKNTEAFFGQGTRLTVV.

CDR3 coding DNA: TGTGCCAGCAGCGCCGACGACGGGAGGGGGTACGAGCAGTACTTC. It translates to CASSADDGRGYEQYF. The gene calls are TRBV9 and TRBJ2-7; 8 bases fit TRBD2. With 3 bases clipped from V and 4 bases from J, the junction kept 9 bases outside the gene matches. The germline V gene has CDR1 SGDLS and CDR2 YYNGEE. The CDR3 runs to 15 residues. Drawing the rest from reference TRBV9 and TRBJ2-7, the complete variable domain is DSGVTQTPKHLITATGQRVTLRCSPRSGDLSVYWYQQSLDQGLQFLIQYYNGEERAKGNILERFSAQQFPDLHSELNLSSLELGDSALYFCASSADDGRGYEQYFGPGTRLTVT.

The V gene is TRBV5-1, the J gene TRBJ2-5, with 7 bases that match TRBD1. With V trimmed by 0 bases and J by 5 bases, 10 bases remained unmatched. Germline CDR1 SGHRS, CDR2 YFSETQ. This CDR3 is built from 16 residues. Written as DNA, the CDR3 is TGCGCCAGCAGCTTGGTCGGGACAGCGAAGGCCGAGACCCAGTACTTC. It is translated as CASSLVGTAKAETQYF.

The chain employs TRBV7-8 and TRBJ2-3; 9 positions agree with TRBD2. CDR1 SGHVS and CDR2 FQNEAQ come from the germline V gene. Trimming cost V 5 bases and J 4 bases; bases outside gene matches: 7. The CDR3 is 15 residues long. This CDR3 is CASSPYSGGADTQYF. CDR3 in DNA: TGTGCCAGCAGCCCTTATAGCGGGGGCGCAGATACGCAGTATTTT.

The table lists this clone with a few counts. The chain combines TRBV29-1 with TRBJ1-3; tentative D call: TRBD1 (5 bases). Trimming removed 7 bases at V and 1 base at J, with 8 bases between. CDR1 and CDR2 from the germline V gene are SQVTM and ANQGSEA. The CDR3 is 12 amino acids. This chain's CDR3 is CSAKGSGNTIYF. CDR3 nucleotides: TGCAGCGCCAAGGGGTCTGGAAACACCATATATTTT.

The V gene is TRBV27, the J gene TRBJ1-5, with a possible D match to TRBD1 (5 bases). The CDR3 length is 15 residues. Germline V gives CDR1 MNHEY, CDR2 SMNVEV (reference sequence). Trimming stripped 8 bases from V and 4 bases from J, with 18 bases between. This CDR3 is CASRGGGRRNQPQHF. The CDR3, as DNA: TGTGCCAGCCGGGGCGGGGGAAGAAGAAATCAGCCCCAGCATTTT.

V gene TRBV5-6 combines with J gene TRBJ1-2; D perhaps matches TRBD1 (6 bases). Looked up from germline, CDR1 is SGHDT and CDR2 is YYEEEE. V was clipped by 4 bases and J by 3 bases, with 25 bases between them. This CDR3 contains 18 residues. Written as DNA, the CDR3 is TGTGCCAGCAGCCCCCTCGTCGGAGACAGGTCTCAGGACTATGGCTACACCTTC. Its translation: CASSPLVGDRSQDYGYTF.

The chain recombines TRBV29-1 with TRBJ2-1, with 12 bases that match TRBD2. Germline V gene sequence: CDR1 SQVTM, CDR2 ANQGSEA. CDR3 length: 11 residues. CDR3 in amino acids: CASGRVNEQFF. The CDR3 coding sequence is TGCGCTAGCGGGAGGGTAAATGAGCAGTTCTTC.

In its sample, this clone was seen once. The identical CDR3 is also encoded by other nucleotide sequences in the sample. The genes are TRBV2 and TRBJ2-2, with D tentatively TRBD1 (5 bases). The CDR3 consists of 14 residues. The V end lost 6 bases, the J end lost 1 base, and 9 bases lay between the germline ends. From germline, CDR1 is SNHLY and CDR2 FYNNEI. In nucleotides, the CDR3 is TGTGCCAGCAGGGGGCAACTGAACACCGGGGAGCTGTTTTTT. It yields the protein CASRGQLNTGELFF.

This chain links TRBV27 with TRBJ1-4; 10 bases line up with TRBD1. V dropped 5 bases and J dropped 8; count of bases not matched to a gene: 5. Germline-derived CDR1 and CDR2 are MNHEY and SMNVEV (reference sequence). This CDR3 has 14 amino acids. In DNA form, the CDR3 reads TGTGCCAGCAGTGGGGACAGGGGAGTGGAAAAACTGTTTTTT. Translated, it gives CASSGDRGVEKLFF.

The V call is TRBV2, the J call TRBJ2-2; D possibly corresponds to TRBD2 (6 bases). CDR1 SNHLY and CDR2 FYNNEI come from the germline V gene. Trimming stripped 6 bases from V and 2 bases from J, with 10 bases between. The CDR3 loop spans 14 amino acids. The CDR3 protein is CASRPGVNTGELFF. CDR3 DNA: TGTGCCAGCAGACCGGGGGTAAACACCGGGGAGCTGTTTTTT. Complete variable domain (other parts from reference TRBV2 and TRBJ2-2): EPEVTQTPSHQVTQMGQEVILRCVPISNHLYFYWYRQILGQKVEFLVSFYNNEISEKSEIFDDQFSVERPDGSNFTLKIRSTKLEDSAMYFCASRPGVNTGELFFGEGSRLTVL.

The chain couples TRBV25-1 to TRBJ2-5; D is uncertain. The CDR3 covers 13 residues. The germline CDR1 and CDR2 sequences are MGHDK and SYGVNS. V was shortened by 7 bases and J by 4 bases, with 13 bases between the two germline ends. CDR3 protein: CASTSSGGETQYF. CDR3 coding DNA: TGTGCCAGCACTTCCTCGGGTGGAGAGACCCAGTACTTC.

The V and J genes are TRBV24-1 and TRBJ1-2; D remains unclear. Germline lookup yields CDR1 KGHDR and CDR2 SFDVKD. V was shortened by 4 bases and J by 4 bases, with 12 bases between the two germline ends. This CDR3 has 14 residues. CDR3 DNA: TGTGCCACCAGTGAGCCGACAAGCGGCTATGGCTACACCTTC. This codes for CATSEPTSGYGYTF.

This chain uses TRBV5-4 with TRBJ1-2; 7 bases are shared with TRBD1. The trim removed 4 bases at V and 0 bases at J, leaving 6 bases unmatched. There are 15 residues in the CDR3. Germline V CDR1 and CDR2: SGHNT, YYREEE (reference sequence). This CDR3 is CASSRQGLANYGYTF. DNA of the CDR3: TGTGCCAGCAGCCGACAGGGATTAGCTAACTATGGCTACACCTTC.

The chain has TRBV15 and TRBJ2-7, with 15 bases identical to TRBD2. V shed 5 bases, J shed 1 base, and the junction held 9 bases outside the gene matches. Germline CDR1 LNHNV, CDR2 YYDKDF (reference sequence). This CDR3 contains 18 residues. The CDR3, as DNA: TGTGCCACCAGCTGGGGACTAGCGGGAGGTGGGAATTCCTACGAGCAGTACTTC. Amino acids: CATSWGLAGGGNSYEQYF.

The J gene is TRBJ1-6, the V gene TRBV19; D is ambiguous. V was shortened by 6 bases and J by 0 bases, with 15 bases between the two germline ends. Germline values: CDR1 LNHDA, CDR2 SQIVND (reference sequence). There are 17 residues in the CDR3. The CDR3 DNA reads as TGTGCCAGTAGGCCGCACGCCGCCGGCTCCTATAATTCACCCCTCCACTTT. Translated, it gives CASRPHAAGSYNSPLHF. The complete variable domain, with remaining parts taken from reference TRBV19 and TRBJ1-6, reads DGGITQSPKYLFRKEGQNVTLSCEQNLNHDAMYWYRQDPGQGLRLIYYSQIVNDFQKGDIAEGYSVSREKKESFPLTVTSAQKNPTAFYLCASRPHAAGSYNSPLHFGNGTRLTVT.